This T cell receptor beta chain was captured by sequencing in a study of beta chain features in type 1 diabetes. Study-wide findings and caveats: When Type 1 diabetes patients were examined, their TCRB CDR3s proved moderately but significantly shorter in all four CD4+ subsets.

Since all of the isolated RNA was reverse transcribed, expressed TCRB transcripts were what got sequenced. Only in-frame clones appear in the TCRdb table, and some are missing; sequencing was by immunoSEQ multiplex PCR. Of about 700,000 clones listed, roughly 13% are singletons. Germline V gene data show CDR1 as SGHRS and CDR2 as YFSETQ. V dropped 3 bases and J dropped 4; count of bases not matched to a gene: 9. The CDR3 contains 15 residues. There are a few counts of this clone. Its matching antigen is unknown. The material sequenced was naive CD4+ T cells from blood. The sequence was collected from a man aged 18 to 29 with type 1 diabetes. This chain connects TRBV5-1 to TRBJ2-5, with 7 bases matching TRBD1. CDR3 loop: CASSSTGNIVETQYF. The DNA of the CDR3 is TGCGCCAGCAGCTCGACAGGGAATATCGTAGAGACCCAGTACTTC. Full variable domain (missing parts from reference TRBV5-1 and TRBJ2-5): KAGVTQTPRYLIKTRGQQVTLSCSPISGHRSVSWYQQTPGQGLQFLFEYFSETQRNKGNFPGRFSGRQFSNSRSEMNVSTLELGDSALYLCASSSTGNIVETQYFGPGTRLLVL.